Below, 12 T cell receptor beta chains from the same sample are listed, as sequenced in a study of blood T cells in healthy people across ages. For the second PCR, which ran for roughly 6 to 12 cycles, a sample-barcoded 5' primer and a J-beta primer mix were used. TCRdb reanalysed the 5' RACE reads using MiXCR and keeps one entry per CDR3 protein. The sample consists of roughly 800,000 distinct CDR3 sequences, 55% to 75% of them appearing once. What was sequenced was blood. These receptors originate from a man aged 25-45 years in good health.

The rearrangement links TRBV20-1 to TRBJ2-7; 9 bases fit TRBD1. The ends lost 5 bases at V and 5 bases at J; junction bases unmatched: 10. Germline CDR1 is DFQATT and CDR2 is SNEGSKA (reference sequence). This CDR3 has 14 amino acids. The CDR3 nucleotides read TGCAGTGCTGCTACCGGGACAGGGACCAACGAGCAGTACTTC. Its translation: CSAATGTGTNEQYF.

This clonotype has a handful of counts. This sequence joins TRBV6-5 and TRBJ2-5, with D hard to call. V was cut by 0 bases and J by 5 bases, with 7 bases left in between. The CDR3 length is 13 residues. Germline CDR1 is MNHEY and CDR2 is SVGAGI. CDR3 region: CASSYSQWETQYF. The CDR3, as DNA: TGTGCCAGCAGTTACTCTCAATGGGAGACCCAGTACTTC.

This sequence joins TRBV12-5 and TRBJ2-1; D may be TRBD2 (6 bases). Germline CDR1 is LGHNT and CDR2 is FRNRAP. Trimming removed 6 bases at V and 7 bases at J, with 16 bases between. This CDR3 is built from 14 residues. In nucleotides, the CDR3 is TGTGCTAGTGGCCGGGACCGGGGGACGAATGAGCAGTTCTTC. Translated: CASGRDRGTNEQFF.

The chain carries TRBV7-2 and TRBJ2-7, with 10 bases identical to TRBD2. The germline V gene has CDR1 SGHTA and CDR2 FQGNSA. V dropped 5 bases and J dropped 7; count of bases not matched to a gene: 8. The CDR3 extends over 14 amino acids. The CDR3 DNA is TGTGCCAGCAGCCGACTACTAGCGGGGAATGAGCAGTACTTC. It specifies CASSRLLAGNEQYF.

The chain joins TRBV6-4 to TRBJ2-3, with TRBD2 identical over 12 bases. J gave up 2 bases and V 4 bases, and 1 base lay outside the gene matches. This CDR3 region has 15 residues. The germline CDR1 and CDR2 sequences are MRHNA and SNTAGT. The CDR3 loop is CASSASGRATDTQYF. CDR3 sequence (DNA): TGTGCCAGCAGTGCTAGCGGGAGGGCCACAGATACGCAGTATTTT.

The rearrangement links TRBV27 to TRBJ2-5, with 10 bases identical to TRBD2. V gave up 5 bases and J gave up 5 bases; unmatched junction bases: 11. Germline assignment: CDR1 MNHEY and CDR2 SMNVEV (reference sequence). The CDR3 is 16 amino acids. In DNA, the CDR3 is TGTGCCAGCAGTGTCTTAGCGGGAGGAACCAGGGAGACCCAGTACTTC. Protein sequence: CASSVLAGGTRETQYF.

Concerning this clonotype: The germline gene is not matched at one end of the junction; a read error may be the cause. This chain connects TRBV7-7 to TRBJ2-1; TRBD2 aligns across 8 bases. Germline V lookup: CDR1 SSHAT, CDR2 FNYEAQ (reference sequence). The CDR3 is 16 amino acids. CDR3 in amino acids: CASSLERSGRVDEQFF. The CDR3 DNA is TGTGCTAGCAGCTTAGAGCGCAGCGGGAGAGTTGATGAGCAGTTCTTC.

The CDR3 protein is CASSLSTGVARLQYF. The CDR3 DNA is TGTGCCAGCAGCTTATCCACGGGAGTGGCCCGACTGCAGTACTTC. The genes are TRBV7-2 and TRBJ2-5; possible D gene TRBD2, 6 bases. There are 15 residues in the CDR3. The V gene's germline CDR1 is SGHTA and CDR2 FQGNSA. V shed 2 bases and J shed 11 bases, with 21 bases lying between them.

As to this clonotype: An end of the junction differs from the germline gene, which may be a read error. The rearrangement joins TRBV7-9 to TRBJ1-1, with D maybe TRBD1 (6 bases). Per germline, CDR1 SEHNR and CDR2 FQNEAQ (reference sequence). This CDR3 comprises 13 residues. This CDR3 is CASSFGGDTEAFF. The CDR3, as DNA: TGTGCCAGCAGCTTTGGGGGGGACACGGAAGCTTTCTTT.

This CDR3 reads CSASRGSNSYEQYF. CDR3 bases: TGCAGTGCTTCCCGGGGCAGTAACTCCTACGAGCAGTACTTC. V usage is TRBV20-1 and J usage is TRBJ2-7, with D perhaps assigned TRBD1 or TRBD2 (5 bases each). With 5 bases removed from V and 0 bases from J, the gap between germline ends came to 14 bases. Germline V CDR1 and CDR2: DFQATT, SNEGSKA (reference sequence). The CDR3 is 14 residues long.

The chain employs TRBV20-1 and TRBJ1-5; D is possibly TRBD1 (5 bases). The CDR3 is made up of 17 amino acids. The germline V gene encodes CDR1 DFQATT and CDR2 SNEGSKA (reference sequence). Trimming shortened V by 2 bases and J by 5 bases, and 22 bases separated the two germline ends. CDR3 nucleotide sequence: TGCAGTGCTAGACCCAGAAGAACGGGGGTAGGAGATCAGCCCCAGCATTTT. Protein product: CSARPRRTGVGDQPQHF.

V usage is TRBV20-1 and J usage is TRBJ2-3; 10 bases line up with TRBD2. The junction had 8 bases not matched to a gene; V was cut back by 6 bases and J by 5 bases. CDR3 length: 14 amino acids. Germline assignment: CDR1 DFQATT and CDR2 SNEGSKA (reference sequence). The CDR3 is CSAPLAGEVDTQYF. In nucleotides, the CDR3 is TGCAGTGCCCCTCTAGCGGGAGAAGTAGATACGCAGTATTTT.